A single sample is the source of the 15 T cell receptor beta chains below, sequenced in a study of blood T cell repertoires in COVID-19. Here immunoSEQ multiplex PCR was the method, and the copy in TCRdb shows in-frame clones only, minus some. This table holds under 300,000 clones, about nine tenths found once. Specimen: peripheral blood. All receptors come from a man aged 25 to 45 with COVID-19, enrolled during active disease.

This sequence joins TRBV27 and TRBJ1-2; 7 bases are shared with TRBD1. The V and J ends lost 5 bases and 2 bases, in that order; junction bases with no gene match: 11. Per the germline V gene, CDR1 is MNHEY and CDR2 is SMNVEV (reference sequence). The CDR3 sequence is 16 residues long. In DNA form, the CDR3 reads TGTGCCAGCAGTCCCGTCGGGGGCAGGGGGAACTATGGCTACACCTTC. This encodes CASSPVGGRGNYGYTF.

The chain employs TRBV19 and TRBJ1-4, with D uncertain. The CDR3 extends over 14 amino acids. Germline CDR1 reads LNHDA; CDR2 reads SQIVND (reference sequence). V gave up 2 bases and J gave up 6 bases, with 10 bases separating them. CDR3 DNA: TGTGCCAGTAGTATAACGGCGGTGGATGAAAAACTGTTTTTT. This sequence encodes CASSITAVDEKLFF.

The J gene is TRBJ2-5, the V gene TRBV13; possibly TRBD2 for D (5 bases). V shed 5 bases and J shed 5 bases, with 15 bases lying between them. CDR1 is PRHDT, CDR2 FYEKMQ, per germline (reference sequence). The CDR3 has 14 residues. The CDR3 protein is CASSTHSEGETQYF. The CDR3 coding sequence is TGTGCCAGCAGCACACATAGTGAGGGCGAGACCCAGTACTTC. The whole variable domain, remainder taken from reference TRBV13 and TRBJ2-5, is AAGVIQSPRHLIKEKRETATLKCYPIPRHDTVYWYQQGPGQDPQFLISFYEKMQSDKGSIPDRFSAQQFSDYHSELNMSSLELGDSALYFCASSTHSEGETQYFGPGTRLLVL.

This clone occurred a few times. The J gene is TRBJ1-4, the V gene TRBV5-1; TRBD1 aligns across 7 bases. V shed 0 bases and J 6 bases; nucleotides not matched to a gene: 2. The CDR3 sequence is 14 residues long. Germline CDR1 and CDR2: SGHRS and YFSETQ. CDR3: CASSLGQGDEKLFF. DNA for the CDR3: TGCGCCAGCAGCTTGGGGCAGGGGGATGAAAAACTGTTTTTT.

The rearrangement links TRBV6-1 to TRBJ1-5; D gene uncertain. The V end lost 2 bases, the J end lost 5 bases, and 13 bases lay between the germline ends. Germline V gene data show CDR1 as MNHNS and CDR2 as SASEGT. The CDR3 is 15 amino acids. The CDR3 coding sequence is TGTGCCAGCAGTGAATCAGGCAGATTATATCAGCCCCAGCATTTT. This codes for CASSESGRLYQPQHF.

The chain combines TRBV2 with TRBJ1-4; TRBD1 agrees at 10 bases. Trimming cost V 9 bases and J 10 bases; bases outside gene matches: 5. This CDR3 contains 12 residues. Germline CDR1 reads SNHLY; CDR2 reads FYNNEI. The CDR3 loop reads CARGQGIGKLFF. In DNA form, the CDR3 reads TGTGCCAGGGGACAGGGGATTGGAAAACTGTTTTTT.

The genes are TRBV6-5 and TRBJ2-1, with 10 positions matching TRBD1. The CDR3 covers 15 residues. Germline V gene lookup returns CDR1 MNHEY and CDR2 SVGAGI. J lost 6 bases, V lost 0 bases, and 2 bases had no gene match. The CDR3 DNA sequence: TGTGCCAGCAGTTACTCGGGACAGGGGTCCAATGAGCAGTTCTTC. Translated: CASSYSGQGSNEQFF.

The chain combines TRBV3-1 (or the pseudogene TRBV3-2) with TRBJ1-5; D gene uncertain. The CDR3 is 13 residues long. The germline V and J ends were trimmed by 0 bases and 5 bases, with 5 bases remaining between them. Germline-derived CDR1 and CDR2 are LGHDT and YNNKEL (reference sequence). CDR3 in amino acids: CASSQESHQPQHF. The CDR3 DNA sequence: TGTGCCAGCAGCCAAGAGAGTCATCAGCCCCAGCATTTT.

The rearrangement links TRBV19 to TRBJ2-3, with D possibly matching TRBD1 (5 bases). Germline V lookup: CDR1 LNHDA, CDR2 SQIVND (reference sequence). Deletions cut 4 bases from V and 8 bases from J, with 16 bases between. The CDR3 is 14 amino acids. The CDR3 region has the DNA TGTGCCAGTAGTACTGGACAAGGGGATAGTACGCAGTATTTT. Its protein is CASSTGQGDSTQYF.

V usage is TRBV4-1 and J usage is TRBJ2-7; 9 bases fit TRBD2. CDR1 MGHRA and CDR2 YSYEKL come from the germline V gene. CDR3 length equals 18 residues. V dropped 0 bases and J dropped 2; count of bases not matched to a gene: 11. The CDR3: CASSQDPPPAGGTYEQYF. The CDR3 DNA reads TGCGCCAGCAGCCAAGATCCCCCTCCAGCGGGGGGCACCTACGAGCAGTACTTC.

As concerns this clone: Other DNA sequences of this sample code for an identical CDR3. The chain uses TRBV6-1 and TRBJ1-5; no firm D call. The CDR3 is 13 amino acids. Per the germline V gene, CDR1 is MNHNS and CDR2 is SASEGT. Deletions cut 2 bases from V and 1 base from J, with 3 bases between. The CDR3 region is CASSERSNQPQHF. As DNA, the CDR3 is TGTGCCAGCAGTGAACGGAGCAATCAGCCCCAGCATTTT.

The chain recombines TRBV10-1 with TRBJ1-5; possibly TRBD1 for D (5 bases). The germline CDR1 and CDR2 sequences are WNHNN and SYGVQD (reference sequence). The length of the CDR3 is 13 residues. Trimming removed 3 bases at V and 5 bases at J, with 8 bases between. The CDR3 here is CASSDGGDQPQHF. CDR3 nucleotide sequence: TGCGCCAGCAGTGACGGGGGAGATCAGCCCCAGCATTTT.

The sample holds one count of this clone. This sequence joins TRBV29-1 and TRBJ1-1, with D perhaps TRBD1 (5 bases). Germline CDR1 and CDR2: SQVTM and ANQGSEA. The ends were cut back, 3 bases at V and 5 bases at J, with 22 bases in the middle. The CDR3 runs to 16 residues. The CDR3 loop reads CSVEQGWPGVGTEAFF. The CDR3 coding sequence is TGCAGCGTTGAGCAAGGCTGGCCGGGGGTGGGAACTGAAGCTTTCTTT.

The chain couples TRBV25-1 to TRBJ2-7, with TRBD2 matching 11 bases. The CDR3 has 14 residues. Germline V gives CDR1 MGHDK, CDR2 SYGVNS. With V trimmed by 4 bases and J by 3 bases, 2 bases remained unmatched. CDR3: CASSAGLAGYEQYF. For the CDR3, the DNA is TGTGCCAGCAGTGCCGGACTAGCGGGCTACGAGCAGTACTTC.

CDR3 sequence: CASSLRRGPPSNSPLHF. As DNA, the CDR3 is TGTGCCAGCAGTTTACGTAGGGGGCCGCCGTCGAATTCACCCCTCCACTTT. V gene TRBV28 combines with J gene TRBJ1-6; 7 nucleotides line up with TRBD1. This CDR3 has 17 amino acids. Germline CDR1 and CDR2: MDHEN and SYDVKM. V lost 2 bases and J lost 7; bases outside the gene matches: 11.